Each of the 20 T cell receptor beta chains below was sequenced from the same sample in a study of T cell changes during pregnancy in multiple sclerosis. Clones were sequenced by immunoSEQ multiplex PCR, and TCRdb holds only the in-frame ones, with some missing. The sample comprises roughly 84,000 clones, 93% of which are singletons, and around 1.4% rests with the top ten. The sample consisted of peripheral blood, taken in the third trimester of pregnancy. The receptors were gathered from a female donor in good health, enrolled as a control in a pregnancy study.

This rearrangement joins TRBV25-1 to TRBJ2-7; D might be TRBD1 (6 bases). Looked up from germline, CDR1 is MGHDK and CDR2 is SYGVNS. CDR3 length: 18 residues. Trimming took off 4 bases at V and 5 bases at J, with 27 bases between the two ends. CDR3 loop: CASSANLQGKGTYDEQYF. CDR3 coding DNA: TGTGCCAGCAGTGCAAACCTACAGGGAAAAGGAACTTACGACGAGCAGTACTTC.

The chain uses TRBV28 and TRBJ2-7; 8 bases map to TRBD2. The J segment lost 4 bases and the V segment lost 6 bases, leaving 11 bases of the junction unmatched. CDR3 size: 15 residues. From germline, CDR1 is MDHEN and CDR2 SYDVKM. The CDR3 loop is CASSEGAGDLYEQYF. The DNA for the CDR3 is TGTGCCAGCAGCGAGGGAGCGGGAGATCTTTACGAGCAGTACTTC.

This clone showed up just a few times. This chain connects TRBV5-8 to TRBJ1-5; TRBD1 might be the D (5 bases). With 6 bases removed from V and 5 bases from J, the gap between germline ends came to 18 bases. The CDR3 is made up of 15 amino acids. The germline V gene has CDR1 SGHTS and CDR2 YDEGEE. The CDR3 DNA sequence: TGTGCCAGCAACGATAGGACGGTAGGGGATCAGCCCCAGCATTTT. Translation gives CASNDRTVGDQPQHF.

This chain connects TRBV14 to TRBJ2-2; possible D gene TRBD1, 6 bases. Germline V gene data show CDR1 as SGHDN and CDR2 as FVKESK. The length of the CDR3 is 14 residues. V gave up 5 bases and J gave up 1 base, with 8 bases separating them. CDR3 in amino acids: CASSKGQNTGELFF. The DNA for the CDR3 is TGTGCCAGCAGCAAGGGACAGAACACCGGGGAGCTGTTTTTT.

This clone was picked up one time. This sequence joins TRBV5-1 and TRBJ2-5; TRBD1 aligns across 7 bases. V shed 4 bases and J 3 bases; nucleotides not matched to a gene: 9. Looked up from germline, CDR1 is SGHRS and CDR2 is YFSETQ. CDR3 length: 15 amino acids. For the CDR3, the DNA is TGCGCCAGCAGCAAAGCCGGGACAGCCGAAGAGACCCAGTACTTC. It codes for CASSKAGTAEETQYF.

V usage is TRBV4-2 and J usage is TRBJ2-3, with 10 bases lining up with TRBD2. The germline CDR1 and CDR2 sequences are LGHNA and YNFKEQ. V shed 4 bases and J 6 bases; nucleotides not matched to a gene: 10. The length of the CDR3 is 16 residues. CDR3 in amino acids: CASSPQLAGRGDTQYF. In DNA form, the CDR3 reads TGTGCCAGCAGCCCCCAACTAGCGGGGAGAGGGGATACGCAGTATTTT.

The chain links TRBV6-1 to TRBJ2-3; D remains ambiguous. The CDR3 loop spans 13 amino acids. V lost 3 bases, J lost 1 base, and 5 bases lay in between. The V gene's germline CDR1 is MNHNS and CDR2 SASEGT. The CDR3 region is CASSDFGTDTQYF. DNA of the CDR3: TGTGCCAGCAGTGACTTCGGCACAGATACGCAGTATTTT.

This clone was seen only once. CDR3 residues: CASSLARSTGELFF. The CDR3 DNA follows: TGTGCCAGCAGCTTAGCGCGCTCAACCGGGGAGCTGTTTTTT. The J gene is TRBJ2-2, the V gene TRBV7-9; D is unresolved. Germline CDR1 SEHNR, CDR2 FQNEAQ (reference sequence). The CDR3 has 14 residues. V lost 0 bases to trimming and J lost 5 bases, with 7 bases between them.

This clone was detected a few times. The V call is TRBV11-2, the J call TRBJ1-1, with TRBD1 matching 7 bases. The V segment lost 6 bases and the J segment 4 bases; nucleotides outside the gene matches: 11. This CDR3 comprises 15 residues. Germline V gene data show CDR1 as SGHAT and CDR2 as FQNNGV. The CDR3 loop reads CASSPRNRGGTEAFF. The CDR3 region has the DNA TGTGCCAGCAGTCCTAGAAACAGGGGTGGCACTGAAGCTTTCTTT.

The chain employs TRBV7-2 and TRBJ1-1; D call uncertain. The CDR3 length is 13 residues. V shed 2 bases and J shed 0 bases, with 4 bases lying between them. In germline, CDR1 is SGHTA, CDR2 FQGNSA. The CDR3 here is CASSLSVNTEAFF. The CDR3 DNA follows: TGTGCCAGCAGCTTATCGGTGAACACTGAAGCTTTCTTT.

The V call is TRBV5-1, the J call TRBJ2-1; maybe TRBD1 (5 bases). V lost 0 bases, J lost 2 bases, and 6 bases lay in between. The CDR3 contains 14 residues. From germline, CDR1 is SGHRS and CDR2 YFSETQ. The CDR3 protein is CASSLGQTYNEQFF. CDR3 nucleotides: TGCGCCAGCAGCTTGGGACAGACCTACAATGAGCAGTTCTTC.

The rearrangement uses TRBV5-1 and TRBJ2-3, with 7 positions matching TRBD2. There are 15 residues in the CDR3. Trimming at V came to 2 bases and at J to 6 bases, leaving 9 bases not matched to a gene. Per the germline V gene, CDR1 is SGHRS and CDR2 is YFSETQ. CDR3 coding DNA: TGCGCCAGCAGCTTTTTTGCGGGGGAGGGGGATACGCAGTATTTT. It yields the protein CASSFFAGEGDTQYF.

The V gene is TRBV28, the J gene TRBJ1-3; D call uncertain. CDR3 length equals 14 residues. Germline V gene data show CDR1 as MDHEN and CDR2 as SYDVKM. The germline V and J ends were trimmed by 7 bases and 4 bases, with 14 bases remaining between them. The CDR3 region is CASTRGVGGNTIYF. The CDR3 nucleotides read TGTGCCAGCACCCGGGGAGTAGGCGGAAACACCATATATTTT.

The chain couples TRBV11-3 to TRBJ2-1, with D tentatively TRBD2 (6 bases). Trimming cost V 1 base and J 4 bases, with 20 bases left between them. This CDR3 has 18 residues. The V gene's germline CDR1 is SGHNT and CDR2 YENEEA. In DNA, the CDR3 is TGTGCCAGCAGCTTAGGGTCTAGCGCCAGGTCGGGTTACAATGAGCAGTTCTTC. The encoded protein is CASSLGSSARSGYNEQFF.

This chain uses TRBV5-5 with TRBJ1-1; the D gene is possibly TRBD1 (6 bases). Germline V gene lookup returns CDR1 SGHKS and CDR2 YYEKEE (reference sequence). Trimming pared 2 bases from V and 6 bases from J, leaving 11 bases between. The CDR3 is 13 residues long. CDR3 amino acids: CASSFRGGAEAFF. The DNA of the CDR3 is TGTGCCAGCAGCTTCCGAGGGGGGGCTGAAGCTTTCTTT.

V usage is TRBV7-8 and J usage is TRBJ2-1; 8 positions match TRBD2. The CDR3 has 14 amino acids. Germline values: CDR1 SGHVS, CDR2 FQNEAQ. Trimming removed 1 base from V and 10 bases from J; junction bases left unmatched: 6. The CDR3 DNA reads TGTGCCAGCAGCTTAGAGGTAGCGGGACCAGAGCAGTTCTTC. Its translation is CASSLEVAGPEQFF.

For the CDR3, the DNA is TGTGCCAGCAGCGTGCAAGGGACAGGAAGGGGAGCCTACGAGCAGTACTTC. This encodes CASSVQGTGRGAYEQYF. V and J are TRBV9 and TRBJ2-7, with 8 nucleotides matching TRBD1. Germline V lookup: CDR1 SGDLS, CDR2 YYNGEE. The CDR3 sequence is 17 residues long. J gave up 2 bases and V 2 bases, and 12 bases lay outside the gene matches.

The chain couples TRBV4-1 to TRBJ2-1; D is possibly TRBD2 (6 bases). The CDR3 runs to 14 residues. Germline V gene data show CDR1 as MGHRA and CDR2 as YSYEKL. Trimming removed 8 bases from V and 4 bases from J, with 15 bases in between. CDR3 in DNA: TGCGCCAGCCGACCGACCCGGGGGTACAATGAGCAGTTCTTC. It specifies CASRPTRGYNEQFF.

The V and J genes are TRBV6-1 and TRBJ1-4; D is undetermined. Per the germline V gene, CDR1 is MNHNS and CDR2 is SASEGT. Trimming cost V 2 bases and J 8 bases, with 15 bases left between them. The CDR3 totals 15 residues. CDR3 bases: TGTGCCAGCAGTGAAAATTCCGGGGAAGGCGAAAAACTGTTTTTT. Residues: CASSENSGEGEKLFF.

CDR3 DNA sequence: TGTGCCAGCCAGAGGGGAGGGAATGAAAAACTGTTTTTT. Translated, it gives CASQRGGNEKLFF. The chain carries TRBV6-5 and TRBJ1-4, with D possibly matching TRBD1 (5 bases). This CDR3 is 13 amino acids long. Germline CDR1 is MNHEY and CDR2 is SVGAGI. Trimming cost V 8 bases and J 5 bases, with 12 bases left between them.